This entry features one TCR beta chain sequence. The antigen remains unidentified. MiXCR was run by TCRdb on the RT-PCR reads, yielding one entry per CDR3 protein. The sample yields roughly 710,000 distinct CDR3 sequences, 11% to 15% seen once. These data originate in a study of response to subunit inactivated influenza vaccine. Between the trimmed V and J ends, which lost 4 bases and 2 bases, there was a span of 12 bases. The CDR3 is 14 residues long. Looked up from germline, CDR1 is SGHTA and CDR2 is FQGNSA. Study observations and caveats: Authors suggested seasonal influenza vaccinations each recruit few new T cells.

The origin of this receptor is a man between 50 and 59 years old who received an inactivated influenza vaccine. This chain connects TRBV7-2 to TRBJ2-7; D not resolved. The sample here was PBMCs from blood, taken roughly 2 weeks before vaccination. CDR3 protein: CASSWSGNPYEQYF. In DNA form, the CDR3 reads TGTGCCAGCAGCTGGAGTGGGAATCCCTACGAGCAGTACTTC.